The sequence of this T cell receptor beta chain was determined in a study of T cells in Graves' hyperthyroidism and ophthalmopathy. Study-wide context: Blood was drawn when the patient was first diagnosed and still untreated.

RNA transcripts provided the source from which TCR beta CDR3 regions were amplified. An initial round of RT-PCR targeting the TCR CDR3 relied on the HTBI primer set. TCRdb reprocessed the multiplex PCR reads with MiXCR, giving one entry per CDR3 protein. The repertoire holds about 560,000 distinct CDR3 sequences, with around 14% as singletons. Researchers defined stable Graves' hyperthyroidism as no ophthalmopathy progression within 18 months. The CDR3 has 16 amino acids. Germline CDR1 and CDR2: SGHKS and YYEKEE (reference sequence). Trimming cost V 6 bases and J 2 bases; bases outside gene matches: 5.

The sample consisted of blood. The sequence was collected from a woman aged 30 to 39 with Graves' hyperthyroidism. This chain connects TRBV5-5 to TRBJ2-1, with 13 bases that match TRBD2. The CDR3 DNA sequence: TGTGCCAGCAAAGGACTAGCGGGAGAACCCTACAATGAGCAGTTCTTC. Protein product: CASKGLAGEPYNEQFF.